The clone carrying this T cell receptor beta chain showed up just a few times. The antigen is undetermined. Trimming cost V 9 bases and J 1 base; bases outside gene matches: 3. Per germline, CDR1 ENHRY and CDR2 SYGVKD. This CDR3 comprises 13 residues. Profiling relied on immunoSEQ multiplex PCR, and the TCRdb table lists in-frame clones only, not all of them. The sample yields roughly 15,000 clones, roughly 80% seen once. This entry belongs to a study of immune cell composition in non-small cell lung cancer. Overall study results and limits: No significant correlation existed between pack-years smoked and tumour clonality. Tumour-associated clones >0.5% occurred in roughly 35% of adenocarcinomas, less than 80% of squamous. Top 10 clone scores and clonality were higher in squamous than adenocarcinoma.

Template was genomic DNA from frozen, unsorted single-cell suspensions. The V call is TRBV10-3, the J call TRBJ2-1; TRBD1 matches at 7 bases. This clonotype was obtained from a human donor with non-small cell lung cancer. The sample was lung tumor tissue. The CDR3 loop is CAIRTGSYNEQFF. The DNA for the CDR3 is TGTGCCATTCGGACAGGTTCCTACAATGAGCAGTTCTTC.